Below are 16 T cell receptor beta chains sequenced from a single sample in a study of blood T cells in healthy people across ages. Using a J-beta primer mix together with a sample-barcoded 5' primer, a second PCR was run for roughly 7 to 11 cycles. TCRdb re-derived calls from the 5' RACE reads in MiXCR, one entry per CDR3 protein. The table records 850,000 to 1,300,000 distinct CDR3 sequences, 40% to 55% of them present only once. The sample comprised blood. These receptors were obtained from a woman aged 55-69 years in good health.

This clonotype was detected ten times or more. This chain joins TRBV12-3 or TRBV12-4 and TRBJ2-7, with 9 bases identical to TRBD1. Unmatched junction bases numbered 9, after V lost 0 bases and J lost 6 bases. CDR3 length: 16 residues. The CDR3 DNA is TGTGCCAGCAGTTTAGCCTCGGGACAGGGCATGTCCGAGCAGTACTTC. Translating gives CASSLASGQGMSEQYF.

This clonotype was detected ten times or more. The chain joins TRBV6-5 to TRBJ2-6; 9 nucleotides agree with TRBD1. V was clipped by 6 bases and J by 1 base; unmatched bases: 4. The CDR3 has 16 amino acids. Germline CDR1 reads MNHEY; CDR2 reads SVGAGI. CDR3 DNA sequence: TGTGCCAGCAGGGACAGGGGAGGATCTGGGGCCAACGTCCTGACTTTC. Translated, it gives CASRDRGGSGANVLTF.

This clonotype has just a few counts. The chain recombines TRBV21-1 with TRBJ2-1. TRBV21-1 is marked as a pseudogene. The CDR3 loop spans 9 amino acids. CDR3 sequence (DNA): TGTGCCAGCAGCAAAGCGGGGTTCTTC. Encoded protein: CASSKAGFF.

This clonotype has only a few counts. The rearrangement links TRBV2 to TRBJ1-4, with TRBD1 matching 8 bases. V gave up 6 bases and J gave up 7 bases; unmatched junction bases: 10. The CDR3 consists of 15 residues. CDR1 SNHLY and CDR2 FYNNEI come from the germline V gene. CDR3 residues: CASRETGTGGEKLFF. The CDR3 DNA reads TGTGCCAGCAGGGAAACCGGGACAGGAGGTGAAAAACTGTTTTTT. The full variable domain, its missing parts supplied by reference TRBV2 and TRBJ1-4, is EPEVTQTPSHQVTQMGQEVILRCVPISNHLYFYWYRQILGQKVEFLVSFYNNEISEKSEIFDDQFSVERPDGSNFTLKIRSTKLEDSAMYFCASRETGTGGEKLFFGSGTQLSVL.

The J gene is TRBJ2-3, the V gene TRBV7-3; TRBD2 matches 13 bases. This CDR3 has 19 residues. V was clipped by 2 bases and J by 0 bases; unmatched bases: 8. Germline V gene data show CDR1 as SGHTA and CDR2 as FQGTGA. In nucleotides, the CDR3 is TGTGCCAGCAGCTTATCTAGGACTAGCGGGAGTCTTAGCACAGATACGCAGTATTTT. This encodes CASSLSRTSGSLSTDTQYF.

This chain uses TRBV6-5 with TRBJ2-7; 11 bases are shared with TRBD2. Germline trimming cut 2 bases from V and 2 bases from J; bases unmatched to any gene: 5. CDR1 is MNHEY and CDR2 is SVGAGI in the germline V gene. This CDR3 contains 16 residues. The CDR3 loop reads CASSYGTSGSTYEQYF. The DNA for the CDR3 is TGTGCCAGCAGTTACGGTACTAGCGGGAGTACCTACGAGCAGTACTTC.

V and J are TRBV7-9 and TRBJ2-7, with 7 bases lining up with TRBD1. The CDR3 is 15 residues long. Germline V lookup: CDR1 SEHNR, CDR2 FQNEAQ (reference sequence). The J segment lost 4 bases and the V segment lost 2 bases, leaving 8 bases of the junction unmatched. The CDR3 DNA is TGTGCCAGCAGCTTATACAGGGGAAAGAAATACGAGCAGTACTTC. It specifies CASSLYRGKKYEQYF. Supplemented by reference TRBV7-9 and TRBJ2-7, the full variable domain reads DTGVSQNPRHKITKRGQNVTFRCDPISEHNRLYWYRQTLGQGPEFLTYFQNEAQLEKSRLLSDRFSAERPKGSFSTLEIQRTEQGDSAMYLCASSLYRGKKYEQYFGPGTRLTVT.

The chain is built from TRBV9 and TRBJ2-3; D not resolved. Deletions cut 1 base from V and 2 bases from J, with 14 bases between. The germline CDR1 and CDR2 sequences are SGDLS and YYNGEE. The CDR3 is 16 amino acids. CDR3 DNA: TGTGCCAGCAGCGTAAACCCCCTCGTTTCCACAGATACGCAGTATTTT. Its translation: CASSVNPLVSTDTQYF. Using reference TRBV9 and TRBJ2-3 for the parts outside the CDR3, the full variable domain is DSGVTQTPKHLITATGQRVTLRCSPRSGDLSVYWYQQSLDQGLQFLIQYYNGEERAKGNILERFSAQQFPDLHSELNLSSLELGDSALYFCASSVNPLVSTDTQYFGPGTRLTVL.

CDR3 amino acids: CASSVTSGRPEQFF. The CDR3 DNA follows: TGTGCCAGCAGTGTGACTAGCGGGAGGCCGGAGCAGTTCTTC. This rearrangement joins TRBV27 to TRBJ2-1, with 13 bases identical to TRBD2. The germline CDR1 and CDR2 sequences are MNHEY and SMNVEV (reference sequence). The length of the CDR3 is 14 residues. Trimming took 5 bases from V and 10 from J; bases not matched to a gene: 5.

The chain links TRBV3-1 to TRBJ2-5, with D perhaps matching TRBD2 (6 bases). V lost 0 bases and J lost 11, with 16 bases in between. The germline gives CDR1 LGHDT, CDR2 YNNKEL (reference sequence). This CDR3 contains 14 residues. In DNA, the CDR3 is TGTGCCAGCAGCCAAGATCGAGGGAGGAATGAGCAGTACTTC. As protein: CASSQDRGRNEQYF.

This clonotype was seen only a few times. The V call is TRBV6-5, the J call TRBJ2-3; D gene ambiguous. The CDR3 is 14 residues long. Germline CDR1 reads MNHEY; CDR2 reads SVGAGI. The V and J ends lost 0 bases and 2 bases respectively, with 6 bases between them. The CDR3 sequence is CASSYSRSTDTQYF. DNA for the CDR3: TGTGCCAGCAGTTACTCCAGGTCCACAGATACGCAGTATTTT.

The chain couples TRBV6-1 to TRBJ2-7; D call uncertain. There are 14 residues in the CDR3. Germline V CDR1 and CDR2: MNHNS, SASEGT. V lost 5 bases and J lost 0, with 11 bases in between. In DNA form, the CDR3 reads TGTGCCAGCAGTATCAGCTTCCCCTCCTACGAGCAGTACTTC. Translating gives CASSISFPSYEQYF.

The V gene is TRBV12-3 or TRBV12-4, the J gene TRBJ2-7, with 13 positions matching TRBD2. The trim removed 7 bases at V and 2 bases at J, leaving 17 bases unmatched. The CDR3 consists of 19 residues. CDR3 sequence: CASTRTELPTSGRAYEQYF. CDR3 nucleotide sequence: TGTGCCAGCACCCGCACTGAGCTCCCAACTAGCGGGAGGGCCTACGAGCAGTACTTC.

The CDR3: CASSLGSTSGTTYEQYF. In DNA form, the CDR3 reads TGTGCCAGCAGTTTAGGTTCGACTAGCGGGACTACCTACGAGCAGTACTTC. The chain recombines TRBV12-3 or TRBV12-4 with TRBJ2-7; 11 nucleotides agree with TRBD2. Unmatched junction bases numbered 7, after V lost 1 base and J lost 2 bases. This CDR3 is built from 17 residues.

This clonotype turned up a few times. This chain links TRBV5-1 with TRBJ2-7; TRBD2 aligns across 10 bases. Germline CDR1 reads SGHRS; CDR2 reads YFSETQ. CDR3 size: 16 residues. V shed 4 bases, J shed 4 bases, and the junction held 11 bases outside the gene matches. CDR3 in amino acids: CASSTAGASGRYEQYF. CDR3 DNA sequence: TGCGCCAGCAGCACCGCAGGCGCTAGCGGGAGATACGAGCAGTACTTC.

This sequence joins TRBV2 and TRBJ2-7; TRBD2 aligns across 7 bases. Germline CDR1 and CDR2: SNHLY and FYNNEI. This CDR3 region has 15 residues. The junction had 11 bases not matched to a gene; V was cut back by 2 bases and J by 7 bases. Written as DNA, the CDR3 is TGTGCCAGCAGTGAATCGGCTAGCGGTGTGAAAGAGCAGTACTTC. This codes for CASSESASGVKEQYF.